This entry lists 8 T cell receptor beta chains sequenced from one sample in a study of blood T cell repertoires in COVID-19. The table came from immunoSEQ multiplex PCR; TCRdb's copy has only in-frame clones and leaves some out. This sample has under 85,000 clones, with less than 90% found just once. Sequencing was performed on peripheral blood. All receptors come from an elderly man in a cohort sampled during active COVID-19.

This chain uses TRBV4-1 with TRBJ1-5; perhaps TRBD1 as D (5 bases). Trimming shortened V by 3 bases and J by 2 bases, and 17 bases separated the two germline ends. Per the germline V gene, CDR1 is MGHRA and CDR2 is YSYEKL. This CDR3 is 17 amino acids long. CDR3 residues: CASSHGVGGTGNQPQHF. CDR3 coding DNA: TGCGCCAGCAGCCACGGGGTCGGGGGGACGGGCAATCAGCCCCAGCATTTT.

This clone has a handful of counts. This chain connects TRBV4-2 to TRBJ1-2; 10 bases are a match to TRBD1. CDR1 LGHNA and CDR2 YNFKEQ come from the germline V gene. V was pared by 4 bases and J by 4 bases, with 9 bases of the junction left unmatched. The CDR3 consists of 16 residues. CDR3 in DNA: TGTGCCAGCAGCCTACCCGGGACAGGGGAAACCTATGGCTACACCTTC. The encoded protein is CASSLPGTGETYGYTF.

The genes are TRBV27 and TRBJ2-2, with TRBD1 identical over 7 bases. With V trimmed by 4 bases and J by 4 bases, 6 bases remained unmatched. CDR3 length: 15 residues. Germline lookup yields CDR1 MNHEY and CDR2 SMNVEV (reference sequence). This chain's CDR3 is CASSSQQGSTGELFF. In DNA, the CDR3 is TGTGCCAGCAGTTCCCAACAGGGGAGCACCGGGGAGCTGTTTTTT.

CDR3 bases: TGTGCCAGCAGACAAGAAACCGGGTTCGCGGATACGCAGTATTTT. As protein: CASRQETGFADTQYF. The V gene is TRBV27, the J gene TRBJ2-3; D unclear. The V end lost 6 bases, the J end lost 6 bases, and 19 bases lay between the germline ends. Per the germline V gene, CDR1 is MNHEY and CDR2 is SMNVEV (reference sequence). This CDR3 has 15 residues.

This clone showed up just once. The CDR3 DNA reads TGTGCCAGCAGCCAAGATCCGGCGGATTCTGGAAACACCATATATTTT. Translated: CASSQDPADSGNTIYF. The chain employs TRBV3-1 (or the pseudogene TRBV3-2) and TRBJ1-3, with no clear D. V was pared by 0 bases and J by 1 base, with 10 bases between. This CDR3 is 16 amino acids long. Germline V gives CDR1 LGHDT, CDR2 YNNKEL (reference sequence).

V usage is TRBV4-3 and J usage is TRBJ2-4, with D perhaps matching TRBD2 (5 bases). Germline loops: CDR1 LGHNA, CDR2 YSLEER. V was cut by 3 bases and J by 0 bases, with 12 bases left in between. The CDR3 is 16 residues long. The CDR3 protein is CASSQVPRGAKNIQYF. CDR3 bases: TGCGCCAGCAGCCAGGTCCCTCGGGGAGCCAAAAACATTCAGTACTTC.

The gene calls are TRBV2 and TRBJ2-6; D possibly corresponds to TRBD1 (6 bases). Germline CDR1 and CDR2: SNHLY and FYNNEI. The germline V and J ends were trimmed by 9 bases and 2 bases, with 11 bases remaining between them. There are 14 residues in the CDR3. In DNA, the CDR3 is TGTGCCAGGGGCCGGGACACTGGGGCCAACGTCCTGACTTTC. It is translated as CARGRDTGANVLTF. The full variable domain, rest sourced from reference TRBV2 and TRBJ2-6, is EPEVTQTPSHQVTQMGQEVILRCVPISNHLYFYWYRQILGQKVEFLVSFYNNEISEKSEIFDDQFSVERPDGSNFTLKIRSTKLEDSAMYFCARGRDTGANVLTFGAGSRLTVL.

The chain joins TRBV5-1 to TRBJ2-4; 9 bases fit TRBD1. The V segment lost 3 bases and the J segment 6 bases; nucleotides outside the gene matches: 1. CDR1 is SGHRS, CDR2 YFSETQ, per germline. This CDR3 has 13 amino acids. The CDR3 is CASSSGQGNIQYF. The CDR3 region has the DNA TGCGCCAGCAGCTCGGGACAGGGAAACATTCAGTACTTC.